This T cell receptor beta chain derives from a study of OX40 agonist ivuxolimab in advanced cancers. Study-wide points: Relative to CD4+, CD8+ T cells held more expanded clones on average. At 0.1 to 3.0 mg/kg and by week 6, clonal expansion occurred in CD4+ and CD8+ blood T cells.

Worth noting for this clone: Its antigen remains unidentified.

Blood draws occurred at baseline, cycle 4 day 1, and cycle 7 day 1. J lost 3 bases, V lost 7 bases, and 10 bases had no gene match. This CDR3 is 15 amino acids long. CDR1 and CDR2 from the germline V gene are SNHLY and FYNNEI. TCRdb keeps only in-frame clones here, not all; method: immunoSEQ multiplex PCR. The sample lists over 85,000 clones, about 85% occurring once. The clonotype comes from an adult with an advanced solid tumor such as melanoma, head and neck, liver or kidney cancer. This specimen consisted of CD4+ or CD8+ T cells sorted from blood, obtained in a trial of the OX40 agonist ivuxolimab. The gene calls are TRBV2 and TRBJ2-3, with 7 positions matching TRBD1. CDR3 sequence reads: CASTKEGAGTDTQYF. CDR3 DNA sequence: TGTGCCAGCACAAAAGAGGGGGCCGGAACAGATACGCAGTATTTT.